These 3 T cell receptor beta chains originate from one sample sequenced in a study of CD8+ T cells in alopecia areata. RNA extraction was followed by reverse transcription into cDNA, which acted as the sequencing template. Only in-frame clones appear in the TCRdb table, and some are missing; sequencing was by immunoSEQ multiplex PCR. The table has about 120,000 clones, 56% seen once. The treatment is: oral pan-JAK inhibitor, 5-10 mg twice daily. The source was CD4+ T cells sorted from blood, collected at week 24, from a patient treated with tofacitinib. The receptor source for this set is a human donor with alopecia areata.

The chain is built from TRBV2 and TRBJ1-5, with D hard to call. The CDR3 length is 14 residues. V was trimmed by 2 bases and J by 6 bases, leaving 11 bases between them. The germline V gene encodes CDR1 SNHLY and CDR2 FYNNEI. CDR3 DNA: TGTGCCAGCAGTGAACTCGAGGGTCTTCAGCCCCAGCATTTT. Its protein product is CASSELEGLQPQHF. The whole variable domain, filled in from reference TRBV2 and TRBJ1-5, reads EPEVTQTPSHQVTQMGQEVILRCVPISNHLYFYWYRQILGQKVEFLVSFYNNEISEKSEIFDDQFSVERPDGSNFTLKIRSTKLEDSAMYFCASSELEGLQPQHFGDGTRLSIL.

The chain employs TRBV2 and TRBJ2-4; 8 nucleotides align to TRBD1. This CDR3 contains 15 residues. The germline V gene has CDR1 SNHLY and CDR2 FYNNEI. Unmatched junction bases numbered 8, after V lost 1 base and J lost 9 bases. The CDR3 sequence: CASSEGDRGVSIQYF. The CDR3 DNA reads as TGTGCCAGCAGTGAAGGAGACAGGGGAGTTAGCATTCAGTACTTC.

The chain uses TRBV29-1 and TRBJ1-6, with a possible D match to TRBD1 (5 bases). Looked up from germline, CDR1 is SQVTM and CDR2 is ANQGSEA. The CDR3 sequence is 13 residues long. Trimming removed 6 bases at V and 10 bases at J, with 16 bases between. In DNA form, the CDR3 reads TGCAGCGTCGCGGGGGTAGGTGGGTCACCCCTCCACTTT. Its protein product is CSVAGVGGSPLHF. The whole variable domain, remainder taken from reference TRBV29-1 and TRBJ1-6, is SAVISQKPSRDICQRGTSLTIQCQVDSQVTMMFWYRQQPGQSLTLIATANQGSEATYESGFVIDKFPISRPNLTFSTLTVSNMSPEDSSIYLCSVAGVGGSPLHFGNGTRLTVT.